Listed here are 4 T cell receptor beta chains from one sample, sequenced in a study of cytomegalovirus exposure and HLA in healthy donors. It was with 60 Vbeta and 13 Jbeta primers that the PCR ran. The data were produced by immunoSEQ multiplex PCR, yet TCRdb's version contains in-frame clones alone and is incomplete. The repertoire holds around 170,000 clones, with around three quarters as singletons. The material sequenced was PBMCs. Receptors originate from a woman between 50 and 59 years old in good health and CMV-seropositive.

J is TRBJ2-7 and V is TRBV7-9, with 11 bases matching TRBD1. The germline gives CDR1 SEHNR, CDR2 FQNEAQ (reference sequence). The CDR3 is made up of 15 amino acids. V was pared by 5 bases and J by 2 bases, with 5 bases of the junction left unmatched. In DNA form, the CDR3 reads TGTGCCAGCAGCCCCGGGACAGGGGGGACCTACGAGCAGTACTTC. Protein product: CASSPGTGGTYEQYF.

This rearrangement joins TRBV19 to TRBJ1-4; tentative D call: TRBD1 (5 bases). The V end lost 3 bases, the J end lost 1 base, and 12 bases lay between the germline ends. The CDR3 is 16 amino acids. Germline assignment: CDR1 LNHDA and CDR2 SQIVND (reference sequence). DNA of the CDR3: TGTGCCAGTAGTATGGTGACAGTTAGAACTAATGAAAAACTGTTTTTT. Translating gives CASSMVTVRTNEKLFF. Looking up the rest from reference TRBV19 and TRBJ1-4 gives the full variable domain: DGGITQSPKYLFRKEGQNVTLSCEQNLNHDAMYWYRQDPGQGLRLIYYSQIVNDFQKGDIAEGYSVSREKKESFPLTVTSAQKNPTAFYLCASSMVTVRTNEKLFFGSGTQLSVL.

The chain combines TRBV7-8 with TRBJ2-1; 9 bases are a match to TRBD1. The germline CDR1 and CDR2 sequences are SGHVS and FQNEAQ. The CDR3 loop spans 18 amino acids. V was clipped by 1 base and J by 8 bases; unmatched bases: 15. CDR3 protein: CASSLDPGWGQGIDEQFF. In DNA form, the CDR3 reads TGTGCCAGCAGCTTAGACCCCGGGTGGGGACAGGGAATAGATGAGCAGTTCTTC. Filled out from reference TRBV7-8 and TRBJ2-1, the complete variable domain reads GAGVSQSPRYKVAKRGQDVALRCDPISGHVSLFWYQQALGQGPEFLTYFQNEAQLDKSGLPSDRFFAERPEGSVSTLKIQRTQQEDSAVYLCASSLDPGWGQGIDEQFFGPGTRLTVL.

The J gene is TRBJ1-1, the V gene TRBV11-3; perhaps TRBD1 as D (6 bases). The V and J ends lost 8 bases and 0 bases respectively, with 16 bases between them. The CDR3 is 15 residues long. Germline loops: CDR1 SGHNT, CDR2 YENEEA. In DNA, the CDR3 is TGTGCCAGCTCGGCGGGAGGGGGGCTGAACACTGAAGCTTTCTTT. Protein product: CASSAGGGLNTEAFF.